This T cell receptor beta chain is from a study of regulatory T cells in long-lasting Graves disease. Study information: Graves' patients diagnosed newly had used antithyroid drugs under 3 months. General study results and limits: A greater number of public clonotypes (around 2,700) was shared by persistent patients than by new patients (roughly 930).

For TCR beta, libraries came from iRepertoire HTBI primers and Arm-PCR of CDR3 regions. TCRdb called the multiplex PCR reads again in MiXCR, with one record for every CDR3 protein. Altogether 320,000 or so distinct CDR3 sequences are present, 15% to 20% being singletons, with the ten largest covering 35% to 45%. Germline V gene lookup returns CDR1 SGHTA and CDR2 FQGNSA. CDR3 size: 13 residues. V lost 6 bases, J lost 4 bases, and 13 bases lay in between. This sample's time point: newly diagnosed GD, antithyroid drugs for less than 3 months. There was RNA extracted from PBMCs, and the TCR library was made from it. The authors diagnosed Graves' disease using American Thyroid Association guidelines. At least ten counts were recorded for this clonotype. The antigen is unknown.

The J gene is TRBJ2-7, the V gene TRBV7-2, with D perhaps TRBD2 (5 bases). The sequences come from peripheral blood mononuclear cells (PBMCs), collected at new diagnosis, from a patient treated with antithyroid drugs. The TCR comes from a female donor with Graves disease. CDR3 DNA: TGTGCCAGCAGATCCGGGAAACATTACGAGCAGTACTTC. Translating it yields CASRSGKHYEQYF.